What follows are 7 T cell receptor beta chains derived from one specimen sequenced in a study of post-analysis software for immune sequencing data. Their antigens remain unidentified. Overall study findings and caveats: Four or five TRBV segments (TRBV5-6, TRBV5-1 and TRBV20-1 among them) occurred more frequently in patients than in controls.

Tagging with unique molecular identifiers was a feature of the TCR beta cDNA libraries. TCRdb independently ran MiXCR on the PCR reads; one entry per CDR3 protein. The sample yields some 450,000 distinct CDR3 sequences, roughly 46% seen once. What was sequenced was blood. The receptors shown here come from a girl aged 5-17 years with multiple sclerosis.

CDR3 protein: CASSPQTGTGRSDTQYF. DNA for the CDR3: TGTGCCAGCTCACCTCAGACCGGGACAGGGAGGTCGGATACGCAGTATTTT. The V call is TRBV18, the J call TRBJ2-3; 9 nucleotides match TRBD1. This CDR3 contains 17 residues. Germline lookup yields CDR1 KGHSH and CDR2 LQKENI. Unmatched junction bases numbered 13, after V lost 3 bases and J lost 6 bases. The whole variable domain, remainder taken from reference TRBV18 and TRBJ2-3, is NAGVMQNPRHLVRRRGQEARLRCSPMKGHSHVYWYRQLPEEGLKFMVYLQKENIIDESGMPKERFSAEFPKEGPSILRIQQVVRGDSAAYFCASSPQTGTGRSDTQYFGPGTRLTVL.

This chain uses TRBV20-1 with TRBJ2-3; D possibly matches TRBD1 or TRBD2 (5 bases each). The ends were cut back, 6 bases at V and 4 bases at J, with 11 bases in the middle. This CDR3 region has 12 residues. The V gene's germline CDR1 is DFQATT and CDR2 SNEGSKA (reference sequence). CDR3 DNA sequence: TGCAGTGCCCTCGGGGACCCAGATACGCAGTATTTT. Its translation: CSALGDPDTQYF.

This sequence joins TRBV29-1 and TRBJ1-6; D is possibly TRBD1 (6 bases). Germline V lookup: CDR1 SQVTM, CDR2 ANQGSEA. This CDR3 region has 14 residues. The germline V and J ends were trimmed by 4 bases and 7 bases, with 14 bases remaining between them. The CDR3 nucleotides are TGCAGCGTTGCCTACCGGACAGAAAATTCACCCCTCCACTTT. Amino acid sequence: CSVAYRTENSPLHF.

The CDR3: CASSLEGPTEAFF. The CDR3 DNA reads TGCGCCAGCAGCTTGGAGGGACCCACTGAAGCTTTCTTT. The gene calls are TRBV5-1 and TRBJ1-1; a weak D match, TRBD1 (5 bases). The germline gives CDR1 SGHRS, CDR2 YFSETQ. V dropped 0 bases and J dropped 4 bases, with 7 bases sitting between them. CDR3 length: 13 amino acids.

The V and J genes are TRBV21-1 and TRBJ2-7; TRBD1 was called by the table and not checked on the DNA. TRBV21-1 is described as a pseudogene. CDR3 length: 14 amino acids. The CDR3 is CASSIRDKSYEQYF. The CDR3 nucleotides are TGTGCCAGCAGCATTCGGGACAAGTCCTACGAGCAGTACTTC.

V gene TRBV12-3 or TRBV12-4 combines with J gene TRBJ2-7, with TRBD1 as a possible D gene (5 bases). The V end was cut by 6 bases, the J end by 4 bases, with 13 bases between. CDR3 length: 13 residues. CDR3 sequence (DNA): TGTGCCAGCAGGGACGAAGGGGCATACGAGCAGTACTTC. Its translation is CASRDEGAYEQYF.

This chain uses TRBV20-1 with TRBJ2-1, with 11 positions matching TRBD2. CDR3 length: 16 residues. Looked up from germline, CDR1 is DFQATT and CDR2 is SNEGSKA (reference sequence). Unmatched junction bases numbered 11, after V lost 5 bases and J lost 5 bases. CDR3 protein: CSASGLADDYNNEQFF. The CDR3 DNA follows: TGCAGTGCTTCGGGACTAGCGGACGATTACAACAATGAGCAGTTCTTC.